These 27 T cell receptor beta chains originate from one sample sequenced in a study of blood T cell repertoires in COVID-19. Measured with immunoSEQ multiplex PCR; TCRdb has only the in-frame clones, and not every one. The sample has 35,000 to 40,000 clones, roughly 80% seen once. Sample: peripheral blood. These receptors were collected from a human donor with acute or convalescent COVID-19. The donor label of this sample is uncertain.

The rearrangement links TRBV18 to TRBJ2-7; D might be TRBD2 (6 bases). Trimming shortened V by 1 base and J by 2 bases, and 9 bases separated the two germline ends. The CDR3 sequence is 14 residues long. CDR1 and CDR2 (germline): KGHSH, LQKENI. The CDR3 DNA sequence: TGTGCCAGCTCACCACAAAGCGGGCCCTACGAGCAGTACTTC. Its protein is CASSPQSGPYEQYF.

The gene calls are TRBV6-5 and TRBJ2-1, with 8 bases aligning to TRBD2. This CDR3 has 14 amino acids. Per germline, CDR1 MNHEY and CDR2 SVGAGI. The V and J ends lost 7 bases and 5 bases, in that order; junction bases with no gene match: 7. The CDR3 DNA reads TGTGCCAGCAAGGTGAGCGGGGGCAACAATGAGCAGTTCTTC. It codes for CASKVSGGNNEQFF.

CDR3 amino acids: CASSTSGTGSGANVLTF. The CDR3 bases are TGTGCCAGTAGTACTTCCGGGACAGGGTCTGGGGCCAACGTCCTGACTTTC. The gene calls are TRBV19 and TRBJ2-6; 9 bases map to TRBD1. V dropped 4 bases and J dropped 1; count of bases not matched to a gene: 5. The length of the CDR3 is 17 residues. Germline V lookup: CDR1 LNHDA, CDR2 SQIVND (reference sequence).

The V and J genes are TRBV6-5 and TRBJ2-2, with D uncertain. The CDR3 sequence is 13 residues long. Trimming stripped 4 bases from V and 4 bases from J, with 7 bases between. Germline V gene sequence: CDR1 MNHEY, CDR2 SVGAGI. The CDR3 DNA reads as TGTGCCAGCAGTTTTTGGGCCACCGGGGAGCTGTTTTTT. Translating it yields CASSFWATGELFF.

V and J are TRBV14 and TRBJ2-4, with TRBD2 as a possible D gene (6 bases). The germline V gene has CDR1 SGHDN and CDR2 FVKESK. CDR3 length: 16 residues. Trimming stripped 1 base from V and 0 bases from J, with 10 bases between. In DNA form, the CDR3 reads TGTGCCAGCAGCCAAGTCGCGGGACTAGCCAAAAACATTCAGTACTTC. It is translated as CASSQVAGLAKNIQYF.

V is TRBV5-6 and J is TRBJ1-2, with TRBD1 matching over 7 bases. This CDR3 is 13 amino acids long. Germline CDR1 SGHDT, CDR2 YYEEEE. J was trimmed by 11 bases and V by 0 bases; bases with no gene match: 7. The CDR3 DNA reads TGTGCCAGCAGCTTGGTCTGGCAGGGGGATTACACCTTC. This codes for CASSLVWQGDYTF.

This chain connects TRBV5-8 to TRBJ1-3; unclear D gene. V was pared by 2 bases and J by 0 bases, with 15 bases between. There are 17 residues in the CDR3. In germline, CDR1 is SGHTS, CDR2 YDEGEE. DNA for the CDR3: TGTGCCAGCAGCTTCAGGATAGGACTCGCCTCTGGAAACACCATATATTTT. Its translation is CASSFRIGLASGNTIYF. Combining the CDR3 with reference TRBV5-8 and TRBJ1-3 gives the whole variable domain EAGVTQSPTHLIKTRGQQATLRCSPISGHTSVYWYQQALGLGLQFLLWYDEGEERNRGNFPPRFSGRQFPNYSSELNVNALELEDSALYLCASSFRIGLASGNTIYFGEGSWLTVV.

As DNA, the CDR3 is TGTGCCAGCAGTGAAGAGGTACAGGGTGGTAATGAAAAACTGTTTTTT. Translating it yields CASSEEVQGGNEKLFF. The chain carries TRBV6-1 and TRBJ1-4; tentative D call: TRBD1 (6 bases). This CDR3 region has 16 residues. Between the trimmed V and J ends, which lost 1 base and 4 bases, there was a span of 13 bases. Germline CDR1 and CDR2: MNHNS and SASEGT.

The chain combines TRBV11-1 with TRBJ1-1; 8 nucleotides align to TRBD1. The CDR3 is 15 residues long. J was trimmed by 2 bases and V by 4 bases; bases with no gene match: 6. Germline assignment: CDR1 SGHAT and CDR2 FQDESV (reference sequence). The CDR3 sequence: CASSSRDRTNTEAFF. In nucleotides, the CDR3 is TGTGCCAGCAGCTCCCGGGACAGGACCAACACTGAAGCTTTCTTT.

This rearrangement joins TRBV6-4 to TRBJ1-6, with no clear D. Trimming took 0 bases from V and 5 from J, leaving 5 bases between them. This CDR3 contains 14 residues. CDR1 and CDR2 from the germline V gene are MRHNA and SNTAGT. The CDR3, as DNA: TGTGCCAGCAGTGACTCGAGCGATAATTCACCCCTCCACTTT. Protein sequence: CASSDSSDNSPLHF.

As for this clone: Other DNA sequences in this specimen translate into the identical CDR3. The rearrangement joins TRBV6-6 to TRBJ1-1; 8 bases line up with TRBD1. V gave up 6 bases and J gave up 5 bases; unmatched junction bases: 8. Germline V gives CDR1 MNHNY, CDR2 SVGAGI (reference sequence). This CDR3 has 14 residues. Here the CDR3 DNA reads TGTGCCAGCAGCTACCAGGGGGCGGGTACTGAAGCTTTCTTT. Its protein is CASSYQGAGTEAFF.

This rearrangement joins TRBV5-1 to TRBJ1-6, with unresolved D. V lost 2 bases, J lost 1 base, and 10 bases lay in between. The CDR3 runs 16 residues. Germline lookup yields CDR1 SGHRS and CDR2 YFSETQ. The CDR3 DNA reads TGCGCCAGCAGCTTCCGGGAAACGTCCTATAATTCACCCCTCCACTTT. As protein: CASSFRETSYNSPLHF.

J is TRBJ1-2 and V is TRBV15, with 10 bases that match TRBD1. Germline CDR1 LNHNV, CDR2 YYDKDF (reference sequence). The CDR3 runs 19 residues. V shed 3 bases, J shed 2 bases, and the junction held 15 bases outside the gene matches. The CDR3 loop reads CATSSRVRGQGHFNYGYTF. DNA of the CDR3: TGTGCCACCAGCAGCCGGGTTCGGGGACAGGGGCACTTCAACTATGGCTACACCTTC.

This chain joins TRBV19 and TRBJ1-5; D gene uncertain. Between the trimmed V and J ends, which lost 5 bases and 3 bases, there was a span of 17 bases. CDR3 length: 16 residues. Germline V gene lookup returns CDR1 LNHDA and CDR2 SQIVND (reference sequence). CDR3 DNA: TGTGCCAGTAGTTTCGGGGTGGCCGTGCACAATCAGCCCCAGCATTTT. It codes for CASSFGVAVHNQPQHF.

The V and J genes are TRBV7-2 and TRBJ1-4; 11 nucleotides line up with TRBD1. CDR3 length equals 17 residues. V lost 8 bases and J lost 0; bases outside the gene matches: 8. Germline assignment: CDR1 SGHTA and CDR2 FQGNSA. CDR3 protein: CASGPWGQGATNEKLFF. Written as DNA, the CDR3 is TGTGCCAGCGGTCCCTGGGGACAGGGGGCAACTAATGAAAAACTGTTTTTT.

The V and J genes are TRBV5-4 and TRBJ2-1, with D maybe TRBD2 (6 bases). CDR3 length: 17 residues. Deletions cut 4 bases from V and 0 bases from J, with 17 bases between. Germline lookup yields CDR1 SGHNT and CDR2 YYREEE (reference sequence). The DNA for the CDR3 is TGTGCCAGCAGCATAAAGGGGCGGGGATACTCCTACAATGAGCAGTTCTTC. Protein product: CASSIKGRGYSYNEQFF.

The chain joins TRBV28 to TRBJ2-2; weak D call: TRBD1 (6 bases). Germline CDR1 is MDHEN and CDR2 is SYDVKM. The CDR3 is 17 residues long. The V end was cut by 5 bases, the J end by 7 bases, with 23 bases between. CDR3 sequence: CASSRTVGLGLHGELFF. The CDR3 bases are TGTGCCAGCAGTCGGACAGTGGGTTTGGGGTTGCACGGGGAGCTGTTTTTT.

As for this clone: Germline and junction disagree at one end, which may indicate a read error. Other DNA sequences from this sample encode an identical CDR3 as well. This chain links TRBV5-1 with TRBJ2-7; D gene ambiguous. The CDR3 is 14 amino acids. Germline V gives CDR1 SGHRS, CDR2 YFSETQ. CDR3: CASSLTELNYEQYF. The CDR3 region has the DNA TGCGCCAGCAGCTTGACGGAGTTGAACTACGAGCAATACTTC.

This chain uses TRBV5-1 with TRBJ1-4; 12 positions match TRBD1. Germline loops: CDR1 SGHRS, CDR2 YFSETQ. The J segment lost 8 bases and the V segment lost 4 bases, leaving 12 bases of the junction unmatched. This CDR3 contains 17 residues. CDR3 amino acids: CASSPLGQGAPREKLFF. The CDR3 nucleotides are TGCGCCAGCAGCCCACTGGGACAGGGGGCGCCGAGGGAAAAACTGTTTTTT. The full variable domain, with the rest looked up from reference TRBV5-1 and TRBJ1-4, is KAGVTQTPRYLIKTRGQQVTLSCSPISGHRSVSWYQQTPGQGLQFLFEYFSETQRNKGNFPGRFSGRQFSNSRSEMNVSTLELGDSALYLCASSPLGQGAPREKLFFGSGTQLSVL.

This clone turned up a few times. V gene TRBV7-6 combines with J gene TRBJ2-2; 8 nucleotides agree with TRBD1. The junction had 9 bases not matched to a gene; V was cut back by 9 bases and J by 6 bases. The germline V gene has CDR1 SGHVS and CDR2 FNYEAQ. This CDR3 region has 14 residues. In nucleotides, the CDR3 is TGTGCCAGTCGCAAGACAGGGGAGGCCGGGGAGCTGTTTTTT. Translated, it gives CASRKTGEAGELFF.

The chain uses TRBV27 and TRBJ2-3; D is ambiguous. CDR3 length: 14 residues. Trimming stripped 8 bases from V and 1 base from J, with 13 bases between. Germline CDR1 MNHEY, CDR2 SMNVEV (reference sequence). The CDR3 coding sequence is TGTGCCAGCTCCAGTCTCACCCGCACAGATACGCAGTATTTT. Its translation is CASSSLTRTDTQYF.

In this sample, this clone turned up a few times. The chain carries TRBV6-5 and TRBJ1-2, with D maybe TRBD1 (5 bases). The V and J ends lost 4 bases and 8 bases respectively, with 17 bases between them. CDR3 length: 14 amino acids. CDR1 is MNHEY and CDR2 is SVGAGI in the germline V gene. The CDR3 loop reads CASSSLGGKEGYTF. The CDR3 bases are TGTGCCAGCAGTTCCCTGGGGGGAAAGGAAGGCTACACCTTC.

The V call is TRBV29-1, the J call TRBJ2-5, with 9 bases matching TRBD2. The CDR3 extends over 14 amino acids. Trimming took 4 bases from V and 4 from J; bases not matched to a gene: 7. Germline V gives CDR1 SQVTM, CDR2 ANQGSEA. CDR3 sequence: CSVVRAGGGETQYF. The CDR3 bases are TGCAGCGTTGTTCGAGCGGGGGGCGGAGAGACCCAGTACTTC.

The rearrangement joins TRBV11-3 to TRBJ2-7, with a possible D match to TRBD2 (5 bases). The CDR3 sequence is 15 residues long. Looked up from germline, CDR1 is SGHNT and CDR2 is YENEEA. V was cut by 0 bases and J by 6 bases, with 15 bases left in between. The CDR3 nucleotides read TGTGCCAGCAGCTTAGACTCCTCCTCTGGAGGCGAGCAGTACTTC. Translating gives CASSLDSSSGGEQYF.

This clone was seen only once. The chain employs TRBV19 and TRBJ1-2; 7 bases are shared with TRBD1. CDR1 is LNHDA, CDR2 SQIVND, per germline (reference sequence). CDR3 length: 11 residues. The trim removed 8 bases at V and 3 bases at J, leaving 0 bases unmatched. CDR3 bases: TGTGCCAGTGGGACAGACTATGGCTACACCTTC. Translating it yields CASGTDYGYTF.

The chain recombines TRBV19 with TRBJ1-1; TRBD1 might be the D (5 bases). V lost 3 bases and J lost 1, with 9 bases in between. The CDR3 is 14 residues long. CDR1 is LNHDA and CDR2 is SQIVND in the germline V gene (reference sequence). CDR3 loop: CASSIQGANTEAFF. Here the CDR3 DNA reads TGTGCCAGTAGTATTCAGGGTGCGAACACTGAAGCTTTCTTT.

Turning to this clone: A junction boundary mismatches the germline segment, possibly from a read error. The V gene is TRBV30, the J gene TRBJ1-2; D unclear. This CDR3 has 12 amino acids. Germline lookup yields CDR1 GTSNPN and CDR2 SVGIG (reference sequence). The CDR3 region has the DNA TGTGCCTGGAGGGATATAGGTGCCGCTTCGACTTTC. Protein: CAWRDIGAASTF.